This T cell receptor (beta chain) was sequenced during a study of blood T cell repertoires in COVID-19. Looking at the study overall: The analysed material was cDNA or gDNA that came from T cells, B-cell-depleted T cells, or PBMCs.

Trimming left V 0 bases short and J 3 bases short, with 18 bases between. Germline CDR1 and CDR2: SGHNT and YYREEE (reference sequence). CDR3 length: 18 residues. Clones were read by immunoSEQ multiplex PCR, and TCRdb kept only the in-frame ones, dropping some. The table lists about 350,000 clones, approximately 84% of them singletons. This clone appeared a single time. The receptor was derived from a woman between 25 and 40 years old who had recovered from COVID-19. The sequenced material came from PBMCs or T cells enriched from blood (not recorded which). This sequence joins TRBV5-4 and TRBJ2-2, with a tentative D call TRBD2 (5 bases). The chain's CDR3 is CASSLVRAGRVDTGELFF. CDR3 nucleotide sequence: TGTGCCAGCAGCTTGGTACGCGCGGGCCGAGTAGACACCGGGGAGCTGTTTTTT.